This T cell receptor beta chain is drawn from a study of blood T cell repertoires in COVID-19. Study-wide context: From the United States, Italy and Spain came samples of acute and convalescent COVID-19.

Method: immunoSEQ multiplex PCR; TCRdb's copy keeps in-frame clones and lacks some. The sample records 45,000 to 55,000 clones, roughly 86% being singletons. The trim removed 1 base at V and 2 bases at J, leaving 8 bases unmatched. Germline CDR1 reads MNHEY; CDR2 reads SVGEGT. This CDR3 region has 17 residues. The receptor's source is a man in his 70s with active COVID-19. This chain connects TRBV6-2 or TRBV6-3 to TRBJ1-1, with TRBD1 matching 9 bases. The sample consisted of peripheral blood. The CDR3 loop reads CASSYWRPGQGNTEAFF. In DNA form, the CDR3 reads TGTGCCAGCAGTTACTGGCGTCCGGGACAGGGAAACACTGAAGCTTTCTTT.